The entry below describes one TCR beta chain. Its antigen is currently unknown. Surgery without prior neoadjuvant therapy was the treatment of the selected pancreatic ductal adenocarcinoma patients. The record originates from a study of T cells in pancreatic ductal adenocarcinoma. The study, taken as a whole, reports: Mean clonality was about 0.11 in tumors and around 0.068 in blood, not significantly different. Results skew toward the minority of patients with early-stage disease. Compared with tumor, blood showed more total productive templates and approximately 8-fold more clonotypes. Enrichment of CD45RO+ effector over naive T cells in tumors may bias clonality.

V was cut by 6 bases and J by 4 bases, with 13 bases left in between. This CDR3 contains 13 residues. Germline V gene data show CDR1 as ENHRY and CDR2 as SYGVKD. Sequencing used immunoSEQ multiplex PCR; TCRdb keeps in-frame clones, though not all of them. Among around 10,000 clones listed, roughly 70% were seen once. The V gene is TRBV10-3, the J gene TRBJ2-7, with a weak D call TRBD1 (6 bases). The sequence was collected from a human donor with pancreatic ductal adenocarcinoma. Material for sequencing was pancreatic tumor tissue. CDR3 protein: CAIRSYQGYEQYF. CDR3 nucleotide sequence: TGTGCCATCAGATCCTACCAGGGGTACGAGCAGTACTTC.